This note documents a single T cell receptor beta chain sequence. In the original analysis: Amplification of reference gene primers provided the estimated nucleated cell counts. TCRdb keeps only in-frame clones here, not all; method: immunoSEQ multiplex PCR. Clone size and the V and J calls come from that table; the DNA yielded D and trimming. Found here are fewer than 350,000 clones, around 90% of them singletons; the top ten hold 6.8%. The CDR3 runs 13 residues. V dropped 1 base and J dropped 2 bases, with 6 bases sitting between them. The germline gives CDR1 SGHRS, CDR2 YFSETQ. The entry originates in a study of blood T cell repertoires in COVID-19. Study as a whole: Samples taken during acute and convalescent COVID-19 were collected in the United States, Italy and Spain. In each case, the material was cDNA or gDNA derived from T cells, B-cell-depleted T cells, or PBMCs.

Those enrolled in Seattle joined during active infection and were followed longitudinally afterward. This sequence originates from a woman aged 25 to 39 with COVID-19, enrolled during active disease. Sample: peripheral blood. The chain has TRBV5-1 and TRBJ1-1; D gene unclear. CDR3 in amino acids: CASSLRVNTEAFF. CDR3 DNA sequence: TGCGCCAGCAGCTTGAGAGTTAACACTGAAGCTTTCTTT.